The 14 T cell receptor beta chains presented below share a single source sample, sequenced in a study of technical replicates of blood from several donors. TCRdb's copy holds only in-frame clones and misses some; the assay was immunoSEQ multiplex PCR. The data contain some 74,000 clones, roughly 92% of them singletons. The sequenced sample was T cells isolated from PBMCs. The receptors shown here come from a human donor in good health.

The chain combines TRBV19 with TRBJ2-7; 7 nucleotides line up with TRBD1. The CDR3 consists of 13 residues. The trim removed 2 bases at V and 7 bases at J, leaving 5 bases unmatched. Germline V CDR1 and CDR2: LNHDA, SQIVND (reference sequence). The chain's CDR3 is CASSIPGTAEQYF. CDR3 in DNA: TGTGCCAGTAGTATACCCGGGACAGCTGAGCAGTACTTC.

The chain is built from TRBV7-3 and TRBJ1-3; TRBD1 aligns across 10 bases. The CDR3 loop spans 15 amino acids. V lost 2 bases to trimming and J lost 4 bases; unmatched junction nucleotides: 2. Germline V lookup: CDR1 SGHTA, CDR2 FQGTGA. The CDR3 loop is CASSLDRGPGNTIYF. Written as DNA, the CDR3 is TGTGCCAGCAGCTTAGACAGGGGGCCAGGAAACACCATATATTTT. The complete variable domain, with remaining parts taken from reference TRBV7-3 and TRBJ1-3, reads GAGVSQTPSNKVTEKGKYVELRCDPISGHTALYWYRQSLGQGPEFLIYFQGTGAADDSGLPNDRFFAVRPEGSVSTLKIQRTERGDSAVYLCASSLDRGPGNTIYFGEGSWLTVV.

The chain recombines TRBV29-1 with TRBJ2-7, with D perhaps TRBD1 (5 bases). CDR1 and CDR2 (germline): SQVTM, ANQGSEA. The CDR3 totals 13 residues. Trimming removed 4 bases at V and 1 base at J, with 11 bases between. The CDR3 DNA follows: TGCAGCGTTGGGCACAGGCTATCCTACGAGCAGTACTTC. Amino acid sequence: CSVGHRLSYEQYF.

The V gene is TRBV28, the J gene TRBJ1-4; 8 positions match TRBD1. Losses at the gene ends were 4 bases for V and 8 bases for J; bases not matched to a gene: 9. Germline CDR1 and CDR2: MDHEN and SYDVKM. The CDR3 totals 15 residues. CDR3 sequence reads: CASSSSGQGGEKLFF. CDR3 in DNA: TGTGCCAGCAGTTCTTCAGGACAGGGTGGCGAAAAACTGTTTTTT.

The chain joins TRBV6-6 to TRBJ1-1, with 7 bases lining up with TRBD1. Germline loops: CDR1 MNHNY, CDR2 SVGAGI (reference sequence). Trimming removed 5 bases from V and 5 bases from J; junction bases left unmatched: 8. The CDR3 spans 14 residues. Here the CDR3 DNA reads TGTGCCAGCAGTGCGACAGGGTTAGGGACTGAAGCTTTCTTT. It specifies CASSATGLGTEAFF.

This clone showed up just once. The rearrangement joins TRBV7-3 to TRBJ1-4; no reliable D call. Deletions cut 1 base from V and 8 bases from J, with 8 bases between. This CDR3 has 13 amino acids. Germline lookup yields CDR1 SGHTA and CDR2 FQGTGA. CDR3 in amino acids: CASSLNRGEKLFF. CDR3 bases: TGTGCCAGCAGCTTAAACAGAGGGGAAAAACTGTTTTTT.

This chain's CDR3 is CASTRTEYEQYF. CDR3 DNA: TGTGCCAGCACCCGGACTGAATACGAGCAGTACTTC. This sequence joins TRBV11-2 and TRBJ2-7, with D perhaps matching TRBD2 (5 bases). The CDR3 runs to 12 residues. The germline V gene encodes CDR1 SGHAT and CDR2 FQNNGV. V was trimmed by 7 bases and J by 4 bases, leaving 11 bases between them.

The V and J genes are TRBV5-4 and TRBJ2-5; 8 nucleotides line up with TRBD2. Trimming cost V 1 base and J 5 bases; bases outside gene matches: 4. The CDR3 sequence is 14 residues long. The germline CDR1 and CDR2 sequences are SGHNT and YYREEE (reference sequence). The CDR3 DNA is TGTGCCAGCAGCTTGAAGTCTAGCGGGGAGACCCAGTACTTC. Protein product: CASSLKSSGETQYF.

This chain joins TRBV29-1 and TRBJ1-2, with TRBD1 matching 7 bases. Looked up from germline, CDR1 is SQVTM and CDR2 is ANQGSEA. This CDR3 has 14 amino acids. J gave up 0 bases and V 3 bases, and 4 bases lay outside the gene matches. The CDR3 DNA follows: TGCAGCGTTGATAAGGGGGCAACTAACTATGGCTACACCTTC. Translated: CSVDKGATNYGYTF.

The chain carries TRBV7-8 and TRBJ1-1; a possible D gene is TRBD1 (5 bases). From germline, CDR1 is SGHVS and CDR2 FQNEAQ. The CDR3 covers 15 residues. V shed 8 bases and J shed 1 base, with 17 bases lying between them. The CDR3: CASREVFQGNTEAFF. DNA for the CDR3: TGTGCCAGCCGGGAGGTATTCCAGGGGAACACTGAAGCTTTCTTT.

This rearrangement joins TRBV18 to TRBJ2-5, with 10 bases identical to TRBD2. CDR3 length: 15 amino acids. V lost 2 bases and J lost 5; bases outside the gene matches: 5. Germline V gene sequence: CDR1 KGHSH, CDR2 LQKENI. The CDR3 sequence is CASSPGLAGVETQYF. The CDR3 DNA follows: TGTGCCAGCTCACCAGGGCTAGCGGGAGTTGAGACCCAGTACTTC.

V usage is TRBV19 and J usage is TRBJ2-2; 10 bases align to TRBD2. CDR1 is LNHDA, CDR2 SQIVND, per germline (reference sequence). The junction had 3 bases not matched to a gene; V was cut back by 6 bases and J by 2 bases. The CDR3 runs 15 residues. CDR3 region: CASRSGRANTGELFF. CDR3 DNA: TGTGCCAGTAGGAGCGGGAGGGCCAACACCGGGGAGCTGTTTTTT.

This clone is a singleton in its sample. V and J are TRBV7-2 and TRBJ2-7; D call uncertain. V was cut by 1 base and J by 5 bases, with 12 bases left in between. This CDR3 comprises 14 residues. Germline CDR1 and CDR2: SGHTA and FQGNSA. CDR3 bases: TGTGCCAGCAGCTTAGGAACTCAAACGGACGAGCAGTACTTC. This sequence encodes CASSLGTQTDEQYF.

The rearrangement joins TRBV10-1 to TRBJ2-1; no clear D. Germline V CDR1 and CDR2: WNHNN, SYGVQD (reference sequence). V was trimmed by 3 bases and J by 10 bases, leaving 13 bases between them. This CDR3 is built from 13 residues. CDR3 sequence: CASSDSPLGEQFF. DNA of the CDR3: TGCGCCAGCAGTGACTCCCCCTTGGGCGAGCAGTTCTTC.